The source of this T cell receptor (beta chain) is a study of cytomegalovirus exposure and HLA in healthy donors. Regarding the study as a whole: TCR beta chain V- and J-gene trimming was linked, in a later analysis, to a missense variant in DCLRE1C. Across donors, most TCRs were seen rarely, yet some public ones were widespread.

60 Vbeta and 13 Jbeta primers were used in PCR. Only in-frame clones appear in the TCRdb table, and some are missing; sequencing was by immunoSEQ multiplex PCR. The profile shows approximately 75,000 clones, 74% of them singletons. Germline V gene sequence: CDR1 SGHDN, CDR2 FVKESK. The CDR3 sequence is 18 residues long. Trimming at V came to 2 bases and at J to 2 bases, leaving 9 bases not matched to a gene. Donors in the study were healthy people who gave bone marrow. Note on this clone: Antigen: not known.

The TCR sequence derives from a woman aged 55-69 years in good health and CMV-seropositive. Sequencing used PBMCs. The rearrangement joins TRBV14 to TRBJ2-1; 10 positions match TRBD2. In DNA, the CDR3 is TGTGCCAGCAGCCAACCGAGTCGGAGCGGGAGGGCCTACAATGAGCAGTTCTTC. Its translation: CASSQPSRSGRAYNEQFF.